This passage covers 26 T cell receptor beta chains from one sample sequenced in a study of control samples from healthy donors and cancer patients. The protocol was immunoSEQ multiplex PCR, while the TCRdb copy is restricted to in-frame clones and leaves out a portion. The top ten clones hold 0.92% of a sample with 70,000 to 95,000 clones, just over 90% of them seen once. Sample: blood. Source of these receptors: a woman aged 25 to 45 in good health.

The rearrangement joins TRBV30 to TRBJ1-2, with 12 bases matching TRBD1. Per the germline V gene, CDR1 is GTSNPN and CDR2 is SVGIG (reference sequence). The ends lost 1 base at V and 4 bases at J; junction bases unmatched: 4. The CDR3 is made up of 15 amino acids. The CDR3: CAWSGGQGAGYGYTF. The CDR3 DNA sequence: TGTGCCTGGAGTGGGGGACAGGGGGCTGGCTATGGCTACACCTTC.

This chain connects TRBV19 to TRBJ1-4, with TRBD1 identical over 8 bases. Germline CDR1 LNHDA, CDR2 SQIVND (reference sequence). J was trimmed by 7 bases and V by 7 bases; bases with no gene match: 5. CDR3 size: 13 residues. The CDR3 DNA follows: TGTGCCAGTACCGGACAGGGAGGTGAAAAACTGTTTTTT. It translates to CASTGQGGEKLFF.

The genes are TRBV5-4 and TRBJ2-5, with no clear D. V was shortened by 1 base and J by 6 bases, with 13 bases between the two germline ends. The CDR3 is made up of 14 amino acids. Germline V gives CDR1 SGHNT, CDR2 YYREEE (reference sequence). The CDR3, as DNA: TGTGCCAGCAGCTTGCCCGGACCGTTACAGACCCAGTACTTC. As protein: CASSLPGPLQTQYF.

The CDR3 region has the DNA TGTGCCACCACAACTAGCAGGGGACATCAGCCCCAGCATTTT. It codes for CATTTSRGHQPQHF. The gene calls are TRBV15 and TRBJ1-5; D might be TRBD1 (6 bases). The germline V gene encodes CDR1 LNHNV and CDR2 YYDKDF (reference sequence). V dropped 7 bases and J dropped 5 bases, with 15 bases sitting between them. CDR3 length: 14 amino acids.

The rearrangement joins TRBV19 to TRBJ2-1; D is undetermined. The CDR3 loop spans 14 amino acids. Looked up from germline, CDR1 is LNHDA and CDR2 is SQIVND (reference sequence). V lost 1 base, J lost 10 bases, and 14 bases lay in between. The chain's CDR3 is CASSIGSEIGEQFF. In DNA, the CDR3 is TGTGCCAGTAGTATAGGGTCCGAGATAGGCGAGCAGTTCTTC.

This chain connects TRBV6-5 to TRBJ2-7; TRBD2 matches 10 bases. V lost 0 bases and J lost 5; bases outside the gene matches: 7. The CDR3 has 16 residues. Germline assignment: CDR1 MNHEY and CDR2 SVGAGI. CDR3 sequence (DNA): TGTGCCAGCAGTTACTCAGGTACTAGCGGGATCGACGAGCAGTACTTC. The encoded protein is CASSYSGTSGIDEQYF.

V is TRBV18 and J is TRBJ1-1, with D possibly TRBD1 on 6 matching bases. CDR3 length: 13 residues. The ends were cut back, 6 bases at V and 1 base at J, with 9 bases in the middle. Germline CDR1 and CDR2: KGHSH and LQKENI. This CDR3 reads CASSWDTNTEAFF. CDR3 in DNA: TGTGCCAGCTCTTGGGACACGAACACTGAAGCTTTCTTT.

The chain has TRBV6-7 and TRBJ1-5, with no clear D. TRBV6-7 belongs to the ORF category, with a function that is uncertain. V lost 3 bases and J 0 bases, leaving 9 bases between the germline ends. There are 15 residues in the CDR3. Written as DNA, the CDR3 is TGTGCCAGCAGTTATTGGTACTATAGCAATCAGCCCCAGCATTTT. As protein: CASSYWYYSNQPQHF.

The V call is TRBV7-2, the J call TRBJ2-5; 10 positions match TRBD2. Trimming took 5 bases from V and 4 from J; bases not matched to a gene: 4. Germline V gene lookup returns CDR1 SGHTA and CDR2 FQGNSA. CDR3 length: 14 amino acids. The CDR3 nucleotides read TGTGCCAGCAGCCCGGGACTAGCGCCAGAGACCCAGTACTTC. Protein sequence: CASSPGLAPETQYF. The full variable domain, completed using reference TRBV7-2 and TRBJ2-5, is GAGVSQSPSNKVTEKGKDVELRCDPISGHTALYWYRQSLGQGLEFLIYFQGNSAPDKSGLPSDRFSAERTGGSVSTLTIQRTQQEDSAVYLCASSPGLAPETQYFGPGTRLLVL.

The V and J genes are TRBV2 and TRBJ2-1; D is perhaps TRBD2 (6 bases). CDR1 is SNHLY, CDR2 FYNNEI, per germline. Trimming took 5 bases from V and 2 from J, leaving 13 bases between them. This CDR3 is 15 amino acids long. The CDR3 nucleotides are TGTGCCAGCAGTTCGGACTACCTACCCTACAATGAGCAGTTCTTC. It is translated as CASSSDYLPYNEQFF.

The chain couples TRBV7-8 to TRBJ2-3, with 10 positions matching TRBD2. Germline V gene data show CDR1 as SGHVS and CDR2 as FQNEAQ. This CDR3 contains 19 residues. Trimming removed 5 bases from V and 6 bases from J; junction bases left unmatched: 20. CDR3 loop: CASSPPLSGRASRRDTQYF. The DNA of the CDR3 is TGTGCCAGCAGCCCCCCCTTAAGCGGGAGGGCGAGCAGGCGGGATACGCAGTATTTT.

This chain uses TRBV14 with TRBJ1-1, with D possibly TRBD1 on 5 matching bases. Trimming cost V 2 bases and J 10 bases, with 20 bases left between them. Germline V gene lookup returns CDR1 SGHDN and CDR2 FVKESK. The CDR3 contains 15 residues. CDR3 in amino acids: CASSQLASGGPGAFF. The CDR3 DNA follows: TGTGCCAGCAGCCAACTAGCCTCCGGGGGACCGGGAGCTTTCTTT.

The V gene is TRBV5-1, the J gene TRBJ2-1, with D uncertain. There are 12 residues in the CDR3. Germline values: CDR1 SGHRS, CDR2 YFSETQ. Trimming removed 0 bases at V and 9 bases at J, with 7 bases between. CDR3 DNA: TGCGCCAGCAGCTTGGATACAGTTGAGCAGTTCTTC. This encodes CASSLDTVEQFF. Supplemented by reference TRBV5-1 and TRBJ2-1, the full variable domain reads KAGVTQTPRYLIKTRGQQVTLSCSPISGHRSVSWYQQTPGQGLQFLFEYFSETQRNKGNFPGRFSGRQFSNSRSEMNVSTLELGDSALYLCASSLDTVEQFFGPGTRLTVL.

The V call is TRBV30, the J call TRBJ1-2, with 8 bases matching TRBD1. The CDR3 is 13 residues long. Germline values: CDR1 GTSNPN, CDR2 SVGIG (reference sequence). V gave up 3 bases and J gave up 9 bases; unmatched junction bases: 9. The CDR3 region is CAWSRDRPSSYTF. The CDR3 coding sequence is TGTGCCTGGAGCCGGGACAGGCCTTCTAGCTACACCTTC.

V is TRBV6-5 and J is TRBJ2-5; the match to TRBD2 covers 8 bases. In germline, CDR1 is MNHEY, CDR2 SVGAGI. The CDR3 sequence is 16 residues long. Trimming cost V 0 bases and J 2 bases; bases outside gene matches: 5. The CDR3, as DNA: TGTGCCAGCAGTTACTCGACTAGCGTTACTCAAGAGACCCAGTACTTC. Protein sequence: CASSYSTSVTQETQYF.

The CDR3, as DNA: TGTGCCAGCAGTTATCGGACAGATAGCAATCAGCCCCAGCATTTT. Translation gives CASSYRTDSNQPQHF. J is TRBJ1-5 and V is TRBV28, with D perhaps matching TRBD1 (6 bases). The CDR3 contains 15 residues. V lost 4 bases, J lost 0 bases, and 10 bases lay in between. From germline, CDR1 is MDHEN and CDR2 SYDVKM. The variable domain in full, completed from reference TRBV28 and TRBJ1-5, reads DVKVTQSSRYLVKRTGEKVFLECVQDMDHENMFWYRQDPGLGLRLIYFSYDVKMKEKGDIPEGYSVSREKKERFSLILESASTNQTSMYLCASSYRTDSNQPQHFGDGTRLSIL.

The chain has TRBV2 and TRBJ1-3; tentative D call: TRBD1 (5 bases). In germline, CDR1 is SNHLY, CDR2 FYNNEI. V gave up 9 bases and J gave up 0 bases, with 12 bases separating them. This CDR3 comprises 14 residues. The CDR3 is CARTGGDSGNTIYF. For the CDR3, the DNA is TGTGCCAGAACTGGGGGGGACTCTGGAAACACCATATATTTT.

As for this clone: Other DNA variants within this sample encode the same CDR3. The chain recombines TRBV18 with TRBJ1-1, with a possible D match to TRBD1 (5 bases). The V end lost 6 bases, the J end lost 2 bases, and 13 bases lay between the germline ends. Germline assignment: CDR1 KGHSH and CDR2 LQKENI. The CDR3 has 14 residues. The CDR3 spells CASSPDRKNTEAFF. The CDR3 nucleotides read TGTGCCAGCTCCCCCGACAGAAAAAACACTGAAGCTTTCTTT.

The CDR3 coding sequence is TGTGCCAGCAGTCCTTGGACAGGGGGCAACACAGATACGCAGTATTTT. It is translated as CASSPWTGGNTDTQYF. V and J are TRBV7-9 and TRBJ2-3, with 11 bases identical to TRBD1. Germline V gene lookup returns CDR1 SEHNR and CDR2 FQNEAQ (reference sequence). V dropped 6 bases and J dropped 2; count of bases not matched to a gene: 7. The length of the CDR3 is 16 residues.

As DNA, the CDR3 is TGTGCCACGGGGCGGGGGGGATCGGATACGCAGTATTTT. Amino acid sequence: CATGRGGSDTQYF. V is TRBV11-2 and J is TRBJ2-3, with 9 bases aligning to TRBD2. V lost 10 bases, J lost 6 bases, and 8 bases stayed unmatched. CDR1 and CDR2 from the germline V gene are SGHAT and FQNNGV. CDR3 size: 13 residues.

The chain links TRBV10-2 to TRBJ2-7; D is possibly TRBD2 (5 bases). V lost 6 bases and J lost 1, with 10 bases in between. Germline V gene data show CDR1 as WSHSY and CDR2 as SAAADI. The CDR3 consists of 13 residues. The CDR3 sequence is CASRNRRSYEQYF. In DNA, the CDR3 is TGCGCCAGCAGGAATAGGAGGTCCTACGAGCAGTACTTC.

J is TRBJ1-5 and V is TRBV5-1; 9 bases map to TRBD1. This CDR3 comprises 15 residues. Germline V gene lookup returns CDR1 SGHRS and CDR2 YFSETQ. Trimming at V came to 0 bases and at J to 6 bases, leaving 4 bases not matched to a gene. The CDR3 DNA follows: TGCGCCAGCAGCTTGGAAGGGGACAGGGCTCAGCCCCAGCATTTT. Residues: CASSLEGDRAQPQHF.

The chain is built from TRBV19 and TRBJ2-7; D gene ambiguous. Trimming cost V 3 bases and J 3 bases, with 9 bases left between them. This CDR3 contains 13 residues. Germline CDR1 and CDR2: LNHDA and SQIVND (reference sequence). The CDR3 is CASSMGQNYEQYF. CDR3 sequence (DNA): TGTGCCAGTAGTATGGGCCAGAACTACGAGCAGTACTTC.

The chain couples TRBV9 to TRBJ1-2; TRBD1 is a possible D gene (6 bases). Trimming left V 4 bases short and J 1 base short, with 11 bases between. In germline, CDR1 is SGDLS, CDR2 YYNGEE. CDR3 size: 14 residues. The chain's CDR3 is CASSPRTDNYGYTF. CDR3 DNA: TGTGCCAGCAGCCCACGGACAGATAACTATGGCTACACCTTC.

The chain carries TRBV28 and TRBJ1-6, with no clear D. The CDR3 spans 15 residues. In germline, CDR1 is MDHEN, CDR2 SYDVKM. V lost 2 bases to trimming and J lost 4 bases, with 9 bases between them. This chain's CDR3 is CASSLGKGYNSPLHF. Written as DNA, the CDR3 is TGTGCCAGCAGTTTAGGCAAAGGGTATAATTCACCCCTCCACTTT.

This clone has more than one count but fewer than ten. The rearrangement links TRBV5-5 to TRBJ1-3, with TRBD1 matching over 9 bases. The CDR3 is 15 residues long. Germline V lookup: CDR1 SGHKS, CDR2 YYEKEE (reference sequence). J gave up 2 bases and V 5 bases, and 5 bases lay outside the gene matches. In DNA form, the CDR3 reads TGTGCCAGCAGTCGGACAGGGGAAGCTGGAAACACCATATATTTT. Protein: CASSRTGEAGNTIYF.